This is a list of T cell receptor beta chains from one sample in a study. TCRdb re-analysed the RT-PCR reads in MiXCR, keeping a single row per CDR3 protein. This sample has 650,000 to 800,000 distinct CDR3 sequences; approximately 15% occur once, and the top ten carry 3% to 4.5%. Sequenced: memory CD4+ T cells from blood. The origin of the receptors is a female donor in good health, serving as a healthy control. Each CDR3 is given with its conserved first and last residue. Fields, in order: V gene, J gene, clone size, D gene, CDR3 DNA, CDR3 protein. The D gene is left open where the match is weak. Size is omitted from some rows. Given values are once, few, many or a class for expanded clones.

TRBV5-1,TRBJ1-6,many,.,TGCGCCAGCAGCCACGGACAGTCGCATTCACCCCTCCACTTT,CASSHGQSHSPLHF
TRBV25-1,TRBJ1-2,many,.,TGTGCCAGCAGTGACCGCCGGGACCGCCATGGCTACACCTTC,CASSDRRDRHGYTF
TRBV27,TRBJ1-1,few,.,TGTGCCAGCAGTTTAGGAGGGAGGATCCTGGCGGAAGCTTTCTTT,CASSLGGRILAEAFF
TRBV5-1,TRBJ2-3,many,TRBD2,TGCGCCAGCAGCCAGGGACTAGCGGGGTTCACAGATACGCAGTATTTT,CASSQGLAGFTDTQYF
TRBV5-5,TRBJ1-1,.,TRBD1,TGTGCCAGCAGCTTGGACAGGGGGTACACTGAAGCTTTCTTT,CASSLDRGYTEAFF
TRBV20-1,TRBJ2-1,.,TRBD2,TGCAGTGCACGCGGGACTAGCGGGAACAATGAGCAGTTCTTC,CSARGTSGNNEQFF
TRBV20-1,TRBJ2-3,few,.,TGCAGTGGTGGCCCCAGCACAGATACGCAGTATTTT,CSGGPSTDTQYF
TRBV4-2,TRBJ2-2,few,.,TGTGCCAGCAGCCAAGATCTCGTGGGCACGAACACCGGGGAGCTGTTTTTT,CASSQDLVGTNTGELFF
TRBV7-3,TRBJ2-3,.,TRBD2,TGTGCCAGCAGCCTTATCCCGAGACTAGCGGGATCAGATACGCAGTATTTT,CASSLIPRLAGSDTQYF
TRBV7-2,TRBJ2-3,many,TRBD2,TGTGCCAGCAGCTTAGAGGCGTCTAGCGGGGGACGAACGCAGTATTTT,CASSLEASSGGRTQYF
TRBV29-1,TRBJ1-1,many,.,TGCAGCGCTACTCCCAGGGGTGGGGGCGCATATGGAGCTTTCTTT,CSATPRGGGAYGAFF
TRBV3-1,TRBJ1-6,.,TRBD1,TGTGCCAGCAGCCTTGACAGGGATAATTCACCCCTCCACTTT,CASSLDRDNSPLHF
TRBV11-2,TRBJ2-7,few,TRBD2,TGTGCCAGCAGCTTAGATATGAGACTAGCGGGAGACTACGAGCAGTACTTC,CASSLDMRLAGDYEQYF
TRBV5-1,TRBJ2-3,many,.,TGCGCCAGCAGCTTGGGAGGGGCAACCCTCACAGATACGCAGTATTTT,CASSLGGATLTDTQYF
TRBV7-6,TRBJ2-3,.,.,TGTGCCAGCAGCTTAGTAAGACTGGATACGCAGTATTTT,CASSLVRLDTQYF
TRBV9,TRBJ1-1,few,.,TGTGCCAGCAGCGTAGCCGGCAGTATGAACACTGAAGCTTTCTTT,CASSVAGSMNTEAFF
TRBV12-3/TRBV12-4,TRBJ1-4,.,TRBD1,TGTGCCAGCAGAATACAGGGGGATGGGAAAAAACTGTTTTTT,CASRIQGDGKKLFF
TRBV20-1,TRBJ2-5,many,.,TGCAGTGCGTCAGACCTGGAGACCCAGTACTTC,CSASDLETQYF
TRBV7-2,TRBJ2-7,.,.,TGTGCCAGCAGCCCCACTATGCGGACTATTTACGAGCAGTACTTC,CASSPTMRTIYEQYF
TRBV18,TRBJ2-1,few,.,TGTGCCAGCTCACGCTCGGACGGGTACAATGAGCAGTTCTTC,CASSRSDGYNEQFF
TRBV6-6,TRBJ2-5,.,.,TGTGCCAGCAGTTACAGATATACCCAAGAGACCCAGTACTTC,CASSYRYTQETQYF
TRBV5-1,TRBJ2-5,many,TRBD2,TGCGCCAGCAGCTTCCAAACTAGCGGGAGTCCCCCAGAGACCCAGTACTTC,CASSFQTSGSPPETQYF
TRBV5-1,TRBJ1-5,.,TRBD1,TGCGCCAGCAGCCCAGGGGGACAGGGGGAGTTCCAACGTCAGCCCCAGCATTTT,CASSPGGQGEFQRQPQHF
TRBV6-6,TRBJ2-7,many,.,TGTGCCGCCGCGGGACAGAGACCCTACGAGCAGTACTTC,CAAAGQRPYEQYF
TRBV4-2,TRBJ2-3,many,TRBD2,TGTGCCAGCAGCCAAGATTCCGATAGCGGGAGGGACACGCAGTATTTT,CASSQDSDSGRDTQYF
TRBV7-3,TRBJ1-1,few,.,TGTGCCAGCAGCTTAGCGATCGACACTGAAGCTTTCTTT,CASSLAIDTEAFF
TRBV7-2,TRBJ2-1,few,.,TGTGCCAGCAGCACCCGGACGGACCGCAATGAGCAGTTCTTC,CASSTRTDRNEQFF
TRBV25-1,TRBJ2-5,many,TRBD2,TGTGCCAGCAGTGATGCGGGAGTGAAGACCCAGTACTTC,CASSDAGVKTQYF
TRBV9,TRBJ2-1,.,.,TGTGCCAGCAGCATCCGGGACTACAATGAGCAGTTCTTC,CASSIRDYNEQFF
TRBV3-1,TRBJ2-7,.,.,TGTGCCAACAGCAGCCAGGGCGTCCGAGGCGAGCAGTACTTC,CANSSQGVRGEQYF
TRBV27,TRBJ2-3,many,.,TGTGCCAGCAGTTTATACCTCACAGATACGCAGTATTTT,CASSLYLTDTQYF
TRBV7-9,TRBJ2-7,few,.,TGTGCCAGCAGCCCGCCCCCCGCCTACGAGCAGTACTTC,CASSPPPAYEQYF
TRBV5-1,TRBJ2-1,.,TRBD2,TGCGCCAGCGTAGCGGGAGTCGACTACAATGAGCAGTTCTTC,CASVAGVDYNEQFF